These T cell receptor beta chains were read from a single sample in a study of T-cell memory formation after mild COVID-19. MiXCR was run by TCRdb on the 5' RACE reads, yielding one entry per CDR3 protein. Altogether 500,000 to 600,000 distinct CDR3 sequences are present, roughly 18% being singletons, with the ten largest covering around 12%. Sequences were obtained from PBMCs or a T cell subset sorted from them (not recorded which). The source is an adult woman who had mild COVID-19 (a few samples of this study predate the infection). Cell type and time point are not known. Each CDR3 is given with its conserved first and last residue. D genes are given only for firm matches. The size of a clone is reported for some rows only, either as once, few or many, or as a class for expanded clones.

d_gene	v_gene	abundance	j_gene	CDR3nt	CDR3aa
-	TRBV9	-	TRBJ1-1	TGTGCCAGCAGCGAGTCGGAGGGTACGAACACTGAAGCTTTCTTT	CASSESEGTNTEAFF
TRBD2	TRBV24-1	few	TRBJ2-7	TGTGCCACCAGTTTTACTAGCGGCAGCACCTACGAGCAGTACTTC	CATSFTSGSTYEQYF
-	TRBV12-3/TRBV12-4	few	TRBJ2-3	TGTGCCAGCAGTTTGCTAAAGGCGGCGGATACGCAGTATTTT	CASSLLKAADTQYF
TRBD1	TRBV29-1	few	TRBJ1-2	TGCAGCGTAACAGGACAGGGCTATGGCTACACCTTC	CSVTGQGYGYTF
TRBD1	TRBV12-3/TRBV12-4	-	TRBJ1-5	TGTGCCAGCAGTTTTGGTAGACAGGGTCGGGGCAATCAGCCCCAGCATTTT	CASSFGRQGRGNQPQHF
TRBD1	TRBV25-1	-	TRBJ2-7	TGTGCCAGCAGTAAACATTCCCCCGGGACAGGGTCCTACGAGCAGTACTTC	CASSKHSPGTGSYEQYF
-	TRBV7-9	few	TRBJ2-2	TGTGCCAGCAGCTATGCTAGCGGGGAGCTGTTTTTT	CASSYASGELFF
TRBD2	TRBV15	-	TRBJ2-7	TGTGCCACCAGCAGGGGCCTAGCGGGACGGTTCGAGCAGTACTTC	CATSRGLAGRFEQYF
TRBD2	TRBV3-1	few	TRBJ2-1	TGTGCCAGCAGCCGTCTAGCGGGGGATTACAATGAGCAGTTCTTC	CASSRLAGDYNEQFF
-	TRBV7-9	few	TRBJ2-1	TGTGCCAGCAGCTTAGGGTTGGGTAGGGAGCAGTTCTTC	CASSLGLGREQFF
TRBD2	TRBV7-2	few	TRBJ2-3	TGTGCCAGCAGCAACGTAGCGGGAAGCACAGATACGCAGTATTTT	CASSNVAGSTDTQYF
TRBD1	TRBV18	few	TRBJ2-7	TGTGCCAGCTCAGGGACCGGGACAGGGTCCTACGAGCAGTACTTC	CASSGTGTGSYEQYF
TRBD1	TRBV5-1	-	TRBJ2-7	TGCGCCAGCAGCCCCCGGGACAGGGGTACCTGGGGGTCCGAGCAGTACTTC	CASSPRDRGTWGSEQYF
-	TRBV11-1	few	TRBJ1-5	TGTGCCAGCAGCTTACAGGAGACCCAGCCCCAGCATTTT	CASSLQETQPQHF
-	TRBV5-6	-	TRBJ2-3	TGTGCCAGCAGCTTCTCCCCCGGTGGGATCACAGATACGCAGTATTTT	CASSFSPGGITDTQYF
-	TRBV7-7	few	TRBJ2-3	TGTGCCAGCAGCTTAGCGCATGGAGATACGCAGTATTTT	CASSLAHGDTQYF
TRBD1	TRBV6-2/TRBV6-3	few	TRBJ2-1	TGTGCCAGCAGTAATTTCCGGGACAGCGCGGTCAATGAGCAGTTCTTC	CASSNFRDSAVNEQFF
TRBD2	TRBV5-1	-	TRBJ2-7	TGCGCCAGCAGCTCGGGAGGGCGGGACGAGCAGTACTTC	CASSSGGRDEQYF
-	TRBV29-1	-	TRBJ1-4	TGCAGCGTTGGGTTCAGTAATGAAAAACTGTTTTTT	CSVGFSNEKLFF
TRBD2	TRBV20-1	many	TRBJ2-2	TGCAGTGCTAGAGATAGCGGGATGGGCACCGGGGAGCTGTTTTTT	CSARDSGMGTGELFF
TRBD1	TRBV10-3	few	TRBJ2-3	TGTGCCATCAGTGGGGGACAGACAGATACGCAGTATTTT	CAISGGQTDTQYF
TRBD2	TRBV7-3	few	TRBJ2-2	TGTGCCAGCAGACCGGGACTAAACACCGGGGAGCTGTTTTTT	CASRPGLNTGELFF
-	TRBV12-3/TRBV12-4	-	TRBJ2-7	TGTGCCAGCAGTTTAGCGCGCCGGTTTGGGGAAGGGTTCGCCTACGAGCAGTACTTC	CASSLARRFGEGFAYEQYF
-	TRBV30	-	TRBJ2-1	TGTGCCTGGGTAATAACAGGGAGCTCCTACAATGAGCAGTTCTTC	CAWVITGSSYNEQFF
TRBD2	TRBV10-3	few	TRBJ2-7	TGTGCCATCAGTGAAGCGAGCGGGAGCGCCTACGAGCAGTACTTC	CAISEASGSAYEQYF
TRBD2	TRBV12-3/TRBV12-4	-	TRBJ2-5	TGTGCCAGCAGTCCCAATACCGGGACTAGACAAGAGACCCAGTACTTC	CASSPNTGTRQETQYF
-	TRBV20-1	few	TRBJ2-5	TGCAGCGTTCCGGGCATCAGGATAGGAGTGGGGGAGACCCAGTACTTC	CSVPGIRIGVGETQYF
TRBD2	TRBV12-3/TRBV12-4	few	TRBJ2-3	TGTGCCAGCAGTTTAGGTGGCGGGGGGTACACAGATACGCAGTATTTT	CASSLGGGGYTDTQYF
-	TRBV18	-	TRBJ2-3	TGTGCCAGCTCACCGGTCCCGACTAGCACAGATACGCAGTATTTT	CASSPVPTSTDTQYF
-	TRBV12-3/TRBV12-4	few	TRBJ1-3	TGTGCCAGCAGTTTGGATAGGGCTAACACCATATATTTT	CASSLDRANTIYF
-	TRBV3-1	few	TRBJ2-5	TGTGCCAGCAGCCAGCTACGGGGAGAGACCCAGTACTTC	CASSQLRGETQYF
-	TRBV11-2	few	TRBJ1-2	TGTGCCAGCAGCTTACGACAGGATGATGGCTACACCTTC	CASSLRQDDGYTF
TRBD2	TRBV7-6	-	TRBJ2-1	TGTGCCAGCAGCTTATTCGGGGGGGCTAGCGGGAGTCCCTTCAATGAGCAGTTCTTC	CASSLFGGASGSPFNEQFF
-	TRBV7-9	few	TRBJ2-7	TGTGCCAGCAGCCCCGGGTACTATAACGCTTACGAGCAGTACTTC	CASSPGYYNAYEQYF
-	TRBV24-1	-	TRBJ2-4	TGTGCCACCAGTGAGAACTCTGGAGCCAAAAACATTCAGTACTTC	CATSENSGAKNIQYF
TRBD2	TRBV7-9	-	TRBJ2-2	TGTGCCAGCAGCTTAAGCGGGAGCCGCACCGGGGAGCTGTTTTTT	CASSLSGSRTGELFF
-	TRBV11-2	-	TRBJ2-2	TGTGCCAGCAGGGCACAGGGAGGAGGAACCGGGGAGCTGTTTTTT	CASRAQGGGTGELFF
-	TRBV7-2	many	TRBJ2-7	TGTGCCAGCAGCTTAGACGGAAGCTCCTACGAGCAGTACTTC	CASSLDGSSYEQYF
-	TRBV7-2	-	TRBJ2-5	TGTGCCAGCAGCTTATCCCTAGCCGCGGGGACCCAGTACTTC	CASSLSLAAGTQYF
-	TRBV20-1	-	TRBJ1-1	TGCAGTGCTAGCGACGCCGGGGGGCTTGAAGCTTTCTTT	CSASDAGGLEAFF
-	TRBV15	-	TRBJ2-5	TGTGCCACCAGGTTACGGGTCCAAGAGACCCAGTACTTC	CATRLRVQETQYF
TRBD1	TRBV5-1	few	TRBJ2-5	TGCGCCAGCAGCGAAGGACAGGGGAAAGAGACCCAGTACTTC	CASSEGQGKETQYF
TRBD1	TRBV2	few	TRBJ1-1	TGTGCCAGCAAGGAGACAGGGGCTGAAGCTTTCTTT	CASKETGAEAFF
-	TRBV18	many	TRBJ2-3	TGTGCCAGCTCACCAGGGGGGACCGATACGCAGTATTTT	CASSPGGTDTQYF
TRBD1	TRBV5-1	few	TRBJ2-4	TGCGCCAGCAGGGTCGGACAGGGGGCCGGGGTTCAGTACTTC	CASRVGQGAGVQYF